This T cell receptor beta chain stems from a study of T cells after yellow fever vaccination. Study-wide results and caveats: The CD4 compartment and the CD8 compartment contained a small share of clonotypes in common.

TCRdb re-derived calls from the 5' RACE reads in MiXCR, one entry per CDR3 protein. The data contain 500,000 to 650,000 distinct CDR3 sequences, approximately 16% of them singletons. This clonotype has only a few counts. Antigen: not known. The V gene lost 4 bases and the J gene lost 6 bases, with 15 bases spanning the gap. The CDR3 consists of 15 residues. Per germline, CDR1 SEHNR and CDR2 FQNEAQ (reference sequence). V gene TRBV7-9 combines with J gene TRBJ2-2; D may be TRBD1 (6 bases). The sequence was collected from a man in his late teens or twenties who received the YFV17D yellow fever vaccine. This sample comprised PBMCs, obtained about 5 days after the first yellow fever vaccination. Here the CDR3 DNA reads TGTGCCAGCAGCTCCGCCCTCGGACAGCCCGGGGAGCTGTTTTTT. It specifies CASSSALGQPGELFF.